The clone carrying this T cell receptor (beta chain) was counted a single time. This specimen comes from a study of blood T cell repertoires in COVID-19. On the study more broadly: Samples representing acute and convalescent COVID-19 were sourced from the United States, Italy and Spain.

The CDR3 extends over 14 amino acids. Looked up from germline, CDR1 is MNHEY and CDR2 is SMNVEV (reference sequence). The J segment lost 0 bases and the V segment lost 7 bases, leaving 4 bases of the junction unmatched. Per the authors' pipeline: From reference gene primer amplification, estimates of nucleated cell counts were derived. Assay used: immunoSEQ multiplex PCR; TCRdb lists only in-frame clones, some missing. That table gives V, J and clone size, and the DNA gave D and trimming. The data contain roughly 160,000 clones, 79% of them singletons. Seattle's enrolled individuals joined amid active infection and were then monitored longitudinally.

The sample was peripheral blood. This TCR was sampled from a woman aged 55-70 years with COVID-19, enrolled during active disease. The chain recombines TRBV27 with TRBJ1-2, with 8 bases identical to TRBD1. CDR3 nucleotide sequence: TGTGCCAGCACCAAACAGGGGGCTAACTATGGCTACACCTTC. Amino acids: CASTKQGANYGYTF.